One T cell receptor (beta chain) is described in this entry. The record originates from a study of sequential checkpoint blockade in melanoma. About the research overall: TCRβ was sequenced from DNA of 90 or so pretreatment tumors.

Treatment noted: randomized to nivolumab then ipilimumab (arm A) or the reverse (arm B). There are 13 residues in the CDR3. Trimming removed 9 bases at V and 6 bases at J, with 16 bases between. The germline V gene encodes CDR1 LNHDA and CDR2 SQIVND (reference sequence). Only in-frame clones appear in the TCRdb table, and some are missing; sequencing was by immunoSEQ multiplex PCR. The sample contains 2,000 to 2,500 clones, 20% to 25% of which appear only once. Sequenced here: tumor tissue (inferred from file names), sampled from a patient given nivolumab and ipilimumab in sequence. The chain uses TRBV19 and TRBJ2-3; D possibly uses TRBD1 or TRBD2 (5 bases each). This TCR derives from a human donor with melanoma. CDR3 DNA sequence: TGTGCCAGCGGGACGGTGGACACTGATACGCAGTATTTT. This encodes CASGTVDTDTQYF. Full variable domain (outside the CDR3, taken from reference TRBV19 and TRBJ2-3): DGGITQSPKYLFRKEGQNVTLSCEQNLNHDAMYWYRQDPGQGLRLIYYSQIVNDFQKGDIAEGYSVSREKKESFPLTVTSAQKNPTAFYLCASGTVDTDTQYFGPGTRLTVL.